This record covers a single T cell receptor beta chain. These data are taken from a study of blood T cell repertoires in COVID-19. Turning to the study itself: There were acute and convalescent COVID-19 samples, and they came from the United States, Italy and Spain. Sources were T cells, B-cell-depleted T cells, or PBMCs; the material itself was cDNA or gDNA.

The CDR3 has 15 amino acids. V lost 3 bases and J 0 bases, leaving 9 bases between the germline ends. Germline V gene sequence: CDR1 MDHEN, CDR2 SYDVKM. In the study's own analysis: Amplification from reference gene primers served as the basis for estimated nucleated cell counts. Sequencing was performed with immunoSEQ multiplex PCR; in TCRdb, only in-frame clones are kept and a portion is missing. The V and J calls and clone size are taken from that table; D and trimming were inferred from the DNA. The sample contains some 56,000 clones, 73% of which appear only once. Sequenced material: peripheral blood. This receptor was obtained from a woman between 45 and 60 years old with active or convalescent COVID-19. This chain joins TRBV28 and TRBJ1-5; perhaps TRBD1 as D (5 bases). The CDR3 sequence is CASSFSGDSNQPQHF. In DNA form, the CDR3 reads TGTGCCAGCAGTTTTTCGGGGGATAGCAATCAGCCCCAGCATTTT.